This note documents a single T cell receptor beta chain sequence. CDR3 length: 17 amino acids. Germline lookup yields CDR1 MNHEY and CDR2 SMNVEV (reference sequence). Trimming pared 2 bases from V and 0 bases from J, leaving 16 bases between. These data belong to a study of blood T cell repertoires in COVID-19. Study information: PBMCs, B-cell-depleted T cells, or T cells provided the cDNA or gDNA that made up the material.

Here immunoSEQ multiplex PCR was the method, and the copy in TCRdb shows in-frame clones only, minus some. Of roughly 84,000 clones in the sample, approximately 81% were seen once. The receptor was isolated from an elderly woman with acute or convalescent COVID-19. The chain recombines TRBV27 with TRBJ1-2, with D perhaps matching TRBD1 (6 bases). Sequencing was carried out using peripheral blood. CDR3: CASSLVGAHPTNYGYTF. CDR3 sequence (DNA): TGTGCCAGCAGTTTAGTGGGGGCCCACCCTACTAACTATGGCTACACCTTC.